The present TCR beta chain was sequenced within a study of blood T cell repertoires in COVID-19. The overall study: The samples span acute and convalescent COVID-19 from the United States, Italy and Spain. T cells, B-cell-depleted T cells, or PBMCs provided the cDNA or gDNA that served as material.

Those enrolled in Seattle joined during active infection and were followed longitudinally afterward. Under the authors' procedure: From reference gene primer amplification, estimates of nucleated cell counts were derived. Method: immunoSEQ multiplex PCR; TCRdb's copy keeps in-frame clones and lacks some. For V, J and clone size, that table is used; D and trimming come from the DNA. The data hold approximately 78,000 clones, with roughly 90% observed a single time. CDR3 size: 12 residues. The germline V and J ends were trimmed by 8 bases and 5 bases, with 13 bases remaining between them. The germline V gene has CDR1 SGHAT and CDR2 FQNNGV.

The chain joins TRBV11-2 to TRBJ2-7, with D possibly being TRBD1 (6 bases). The sequencing input was peripheral blood. This sequence originates from a man aged 50 to 60 with COVID-19, enrolled during active disease. For the CDR3, the DNA is TGTGCCAGCCTCCCGGCAGGGGACGAGCAGTACTTC. This codes for CASLPAGDEQYF.